This TCR beta chain came from a study of PD-1 blockade in classical Hodgkin lymphoma. Each patient's relapse followed autologous stem cell transplantation, and brentuximab vedotin exposure varied. Germline V gene sequence: CDR1 WSHSY, CDR2 SAAADI. CDR3 length equals 15 residues. The junction had 4 bases not matched to a gene; V was cut back by 2 bases and J by 0 bases. The data were produced by immunoSEQ multiplex PCR, yet TCRdb's version contains in-frame clones alone and is incomplete. Among 26,000 or so clones listed, roughly 68% were seen once. The input for sequencing was peripheral blood mononuclear cells (PBMCs), taken before the second cycle of nivolumab. This TCR was recovered from a human donor with classical Hodgkin lymphoma. The chain recombines TRBV10-2 with TRBJ2-7; 7 bases are shared with TRBD2. The CDR3 coding sequence is TGCGCCAGCAGTGAGCCCGGGGGGACCTCCTACGAGCAGTACTTC. Translation: CASSEPGGTSYEQYF.